This TCR beta chain is from a study of shared clonotypes between healthy human individuals. Regarding the study as a whole: Naive subsets typically showed greater estimated richness than memory subsets. An anticipated effect of sequencing depth on clonotype sharing among donors was recognized.

As for this clone: No antigen is known for it.

Naive CD8 cells lacked CD45RO and underwent positive selection for CCR7, leaving out terminally differentiated effector memory CD45RA+ cells. Caucasian adults living in Nashville, Tennessee, provided all samples. The protocol was immunoSEQ multiplex PCR, while the TCRdb copy is restricted to in-frame clones and leaves out a portion. The sample records around 2.1 million clones, about 92% being singletons. CDR1 is MGHDK and CDR2 is SYGVNS in the germline V gene. Trimming removed 0 bases at V and 5 bases at J, with 12 bases between. This CDR3 has 15 residues. The sequenced sample was naive CD8+ T cells from PBMCs. The genes are TRBV25-1 and TRBJ2-3; D is ambiguous. The TCR was taken from a man aged 18 to 35 in good health. Some clones in this sample may be carry-over from other donors' samples. The CDR3 is CASSEYFPEGDTQYF. Written as DNA, the CDR3 is TGTGCCAGCAGTGAATATTTCCCCGAAGGAGATACGCAGTATTTT.